These T cell receptor beta chains were read from a single sample in a study of T-cell reconstitution after alpha-beta-depleted transplantation in children. TCRdb independently ran MiXCR on the PCR reads; one entry per CDR3 protein. Of about 580,000 distinct CDR3 sequences in the sample, approximately 30% were seen once. The source material was PBMCs, sampled before TCRalphabeta/CD19-depleted stem cell transplant. Source of these receptors: a boy younger than two with Wiskott-Aldrich syndrome, due to receive a stem cell transplant. Each CDR3 is given with its conserved first and last residue. Each record gives: V gene, clone size, J gene, D gene, CDR3 DNA, CDR3 protein. D genes are given only for firm matches. Clone sizes are given selectively: once, few, many, or a class where the clone is expanded.

>TRBV7-9|few|TRBJ1-5|TRBD1
TGTGCCAGCAGCTTAGGGACAGGGCAAATAAGCAATCAGCCCCAGCATTTT
CASSLGTGQISNQPQHF
>TRBV12-3/TRBV12-4|few|TRBJ2-5|TRBD2
TGTGCCAGCAGTCAAGCTAGCGGCCAAGAGACCCAGTACTTC
CASSQASGQETQYF
>TRBV10-3|NA|TRBJ2-2|NA
TGTGCCATCAGTGAGGCAGGGAGGAGGGAGCTGTTTTTT
CAISEAGRRELFF
>TRBV12-3/TRBV12-4|NA|TRBJ2-7|TRBD1
TGTGCCAGCAGTTACCAGGACAGGGGGCAATACGAGCAGTACTTC
CASSYQDRGQYEQYF
>TRBV5-1|few|TRBJ2-7|NA
TGCGCCAGCAGCTTGGACACTTCGGACGAGCAGTACTTC
CASSLDTSDEQYF
>TRBV29-1|NA|TRBJ2-5|NA
TGCAGCGTGAGCCCAGACCAAGAGACCCAGTACTTC
CSVSPDQETQYF
>TRBV9|NA|TRBJ1-6|NA
TGTGCCAGCAGCGACTCGGGGGGCTCACCCCTCCACTTT
CASSDSGGSPLHF
>TRBV20-1|NA|TRBJ2-3|NA
TGCAGTGCCTCTCCCGGGACCAGCACAGATACGCAGTATTTT
CSASPGTSTDTQYF
>TRBV11-1|NA|TRBJ2-1|NA
TGTGCCAGCAGACACGGGACTTTTGGGGGCTCCTACAATGAGCAGTTCTTC
CASRHGTFGGSYNEQFF
>TRBV20-1|NA|TRBJ1-5|TRBD1
TGCAGTGCTACCCGAAATACAGGGGCCCGCAATCAGCCCCAGCATTTT
CSATRNTGARNQPQHF
>TRBV20-1|NA|TRBJ2-7|TRBD1
TGCAGTTTCTTGGGACAGGGAAGATCCTACGAGCAGTACTTC
CSFLGQGRSYEQYF
>TRBV12-3/TRBV12-4|NA|TRBJ2-7|NA
TGTGCCAGCAGTTTATACCAGGACTACGAGCAGTACTTC
CASSLYQDYEQYF
>TRBV5-1|many|TRBJ2-5|NA
TGTGCCAGCAGCTTATATCGCGAGACCCAGTACTTC
CASSLYRETQYF
>TRBV5-1|few|TRBJ2-2|TRBD2
TGCGCCAGCAGCTTGGGGACTAGCGACGGGGAGCTGTTTTTT
CASSLGTSDGELFF
>TRBV5-8|few|TRBJ2-5|TRBD1
TGTGCCAGCAGCTTTGGCAGGGACAGGGGAGAGACCCAGTACTTC
CASSFGRDRGETQYF
>TRBV7-2|few|TRBJ1-2|NA
TGTGCCAGCAGCTCGCTCGTCTTAATTGCATTACCCTTC
CASSSLVLIALPF
>TRBV27|NA|TRBJ2-3|TRBD2
TGTGCCAGCAGTTTAAGAGCGGGAGGGACAGATACGCAGTATTTT
CASSLRAGGTDTQYF
>TRBV5-1|many|TRBJ2-7|TRBD1
TGCGCCAGCAGCTCTGGACAGGGCCCCTACGAGCAGTACTTC
CASSSGQGPYEQYF
>TRBV6-1|few|TRBJ2-1|NA
TGTGCCAGCAGTCAAGACAGGTCCTACAATGAGCAGTTCTTC
CASSQDRSYNEQFF
>TRBV6-6|NA|TRBJ2-5|TRBD1
TGTGCCAGCAGCCCTGGGACAGACGAGACCCAGTACTTC
CASSPGTDETQYF
>TRBV20-1|few|TRBJ2-5|NA
TGCAGTGCTAGAGGGGGCCACCAAGAGACCCAGTACTTC
CSARGGHQETQYF
>TRBV27|few|TRBJ1-4|TRBD1
TGTGCCAGCAGTTTCAGGGGGCATAATGAAAAACTGTTTTTT
CASSFRGHNEKLFF
>TRBV27|few|TRBJ2-1|TRBD2
TGTGCCAGCAGTTTTGGCGGGAGGTACTCCTACAATGAGCAGTTCTTC
CASSFGGRYSYNEQFF
>TRBV14|NA|TRBJ2-3|NA
TGTGCCAGCAGCCAGCGGGGCGGATACACAGATACGCAGTATTTT
CASSQRGGYTDTQYF
>TRBV12-3/TRBV12-4|NA|TRBJ2-1|NA
TGTGCCAGCAGTCTTATAGGGTTTTCCTACAATGAGCAGTTCTTC
CASSLIGFSYNEQFF
>TRBV5-1|NA|TRBJ2-7|NA
TGCGCCAGCAGCTTGGAACAGTTAACCTCCTACGAGCAGTACTTC
CASSLEQLTSYEQYF
>TRBV2|NA|TRBJ1-5|NA
TGTGCCAGCAGTGAGAGATTGACTCAGCCCCAGCATTTT
CASSERLTQPQHF